This T cell receptor (beta chain) emerged from a study of CD8+CD57+ T cells in acquired aplastic anemia. Study-wide results and caveats: Sharing between patients and controls was observed for around 30 CD8+ CDR3 sequences.

According to the study, genomic DNA was the template for TCR beta VDJ and CDR3 profiling. TCRdb re-derived calls from the reads in MiXCR, one entry per CDR3 protein. The sample carries 160,000 or so distinct CDR3 sequences, around half recorded once. In patients chosen for sequencing, flow cytometry had shown CD8+CD57+ cell expansion. As concerns this clonotype: No antigen is known for it.

This clonotype was sampled from a human donor with aplastic anemia. The sequencing input was sorted CD4+, CD8+, or CD8+CD57+ T cells (not recorded which) from PBMCs.

The CDR3 DNA sequence: TGTGCCAGCAGCTTAGCAGTCAGGGACGCCGGCAAGCAGTACTTC. Protein sequence: CASSLAVRDAGKQYF. The chain uses TRBV11-3 and TRBJ2-7, with D possibly called TRBD1 or TRBD2 (5 bases each). V lost 1 base, J lost 8 bases, and 18 bases lay in between. CDR3 length: 15 residues. Germline CDR1 SGHNT, CDR2 YENEEA.